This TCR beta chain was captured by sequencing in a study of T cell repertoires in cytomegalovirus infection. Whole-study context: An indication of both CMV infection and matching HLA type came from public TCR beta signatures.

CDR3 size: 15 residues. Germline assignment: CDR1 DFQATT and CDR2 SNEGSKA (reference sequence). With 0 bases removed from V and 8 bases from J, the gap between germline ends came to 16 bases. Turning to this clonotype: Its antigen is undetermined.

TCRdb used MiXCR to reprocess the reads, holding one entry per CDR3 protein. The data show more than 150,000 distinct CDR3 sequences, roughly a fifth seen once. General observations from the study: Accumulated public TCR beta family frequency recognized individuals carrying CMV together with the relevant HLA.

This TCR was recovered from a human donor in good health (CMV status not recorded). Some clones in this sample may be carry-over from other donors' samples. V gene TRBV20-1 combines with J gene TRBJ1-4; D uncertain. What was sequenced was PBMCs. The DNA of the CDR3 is TGCAGTGCTAGAGATAAGGGCATCTGGCGGGAAAAACTGTTTTTT. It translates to CSARDKGIWREKLFF.